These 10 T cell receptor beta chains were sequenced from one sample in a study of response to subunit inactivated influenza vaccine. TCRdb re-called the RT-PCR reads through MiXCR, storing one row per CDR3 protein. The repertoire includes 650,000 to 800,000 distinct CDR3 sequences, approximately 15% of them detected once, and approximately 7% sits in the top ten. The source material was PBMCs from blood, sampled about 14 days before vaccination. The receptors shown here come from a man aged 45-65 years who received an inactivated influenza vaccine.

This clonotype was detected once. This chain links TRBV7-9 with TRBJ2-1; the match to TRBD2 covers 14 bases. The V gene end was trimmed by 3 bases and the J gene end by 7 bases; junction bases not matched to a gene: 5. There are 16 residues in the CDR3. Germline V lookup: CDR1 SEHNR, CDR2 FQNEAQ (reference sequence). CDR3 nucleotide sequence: TGTGCCAGCAGCTTCACCGGACTAGCGGGAGGAAATGAGCAGTTCTTC. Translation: CASSFTGLAGGNEQFF.

The CDR3 nucleotides are TGTGCCAGCAGCTCGATCTGGGGTAACCAAGAGACCCAGTACTTC. It encodes CASSSIWGNQETQYF. The chain employs TRBV7-8 and TRBJ2-5, with D unclear. Trimming stripped 4 bases from V and 0 bases from J, with 12 bases between. The CDR3 length is 15 residues. Germline V lookup: CDR1 SGHVS, CDR2 FQNEAQ.

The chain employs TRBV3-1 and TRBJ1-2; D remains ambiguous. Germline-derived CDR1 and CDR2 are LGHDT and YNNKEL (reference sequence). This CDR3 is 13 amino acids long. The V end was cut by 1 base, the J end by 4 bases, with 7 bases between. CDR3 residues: CASSQVRFYGYTF. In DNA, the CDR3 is TGTGCCAGCAGCCAAGTCCGATTCTATGGCTACACCTTC.

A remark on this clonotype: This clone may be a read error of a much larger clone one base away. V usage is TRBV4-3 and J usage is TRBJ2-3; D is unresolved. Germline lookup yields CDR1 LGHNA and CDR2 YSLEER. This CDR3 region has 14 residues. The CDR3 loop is CASSQDTLSDRQYF. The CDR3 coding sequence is TGCGCCAGCAGCCAAGATACCCTCTCAGATAGGCAGTATTTT.

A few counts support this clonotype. The CDR3 spells CASSVGFYYEQYF. CDR3 nucleotides: TGTGCCAGCAGCGTTGGATTCTACTACGAGCAGTACTTC. V usage is TRBV7-8 and J usage is TRBJ2-7, with no clear D. Trimming removed 5 bases at V and 3 bases at J, with 11 bases between. Germline-derived CDR1 and CDR2 are SGHVS and FQNEAQ. This CDR3 has 13 amino acids.

The CDR3 loop is CASSPRTGEADQPQHF. The CDR3 bases are TGTGCCAGCAGTCCGAGGACCGGGGAGGCCGATCAGCCCCAGCATTTT. The V gene is TRBV12-3 or TRBV12-4, the J gene TRBJ1-5; D remains unclear. Trimming shortened V by 5 bases and J by 5 bases, and 19 bases separated the two germline ends. This CDR3 has 16 residues.

DNA for the CDR3: TGCAGCTTTTGGACAGGGTTACTTGCAGAGCAGTTCTTC. Encoded protein: CSFWTGLLAEQFF. This chain joins TRBV29-1 and TRBJ2-1; 8 nucleotides line up with TRBD1. This CDR3 spans 13 amino acids. Germline assignment: CDR1 SQVTM and CDR2 ANQGSEA. The ends lost 8 bases at V and 10 bases at J; junction bases unmatched: 13.

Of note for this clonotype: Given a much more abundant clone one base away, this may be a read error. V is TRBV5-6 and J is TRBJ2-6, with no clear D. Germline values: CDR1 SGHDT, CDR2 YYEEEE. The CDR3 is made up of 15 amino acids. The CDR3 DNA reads TGTGCCAGCAGATCGACCGTACTCAAGGCCAACGTCCTGTCTTTC. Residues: CASRSTVLKANVLSF.

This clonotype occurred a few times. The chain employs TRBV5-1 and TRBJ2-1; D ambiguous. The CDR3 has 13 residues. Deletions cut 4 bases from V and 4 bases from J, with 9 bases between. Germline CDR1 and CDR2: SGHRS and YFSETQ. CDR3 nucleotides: TGCGCCAGCAGCCCCGTGCCTTACAATGAGCAGTTCTTC. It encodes CASSPVPYNEQFF.

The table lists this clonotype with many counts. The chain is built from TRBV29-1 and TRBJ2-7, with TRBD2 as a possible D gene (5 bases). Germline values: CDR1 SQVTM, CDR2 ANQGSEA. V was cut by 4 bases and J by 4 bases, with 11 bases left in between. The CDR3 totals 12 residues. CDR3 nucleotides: TGCAGCGTTGTACGGGGAGCTTACGAGCAGTACTTC. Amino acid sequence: CSVVRGAYEQYF.